Below, 30 T cell receptor beta chains from the same sample are listed, as sequenced in a study of technical replicates of blood from a handful of donors. The method was immunoSEQ multiplex PCR; TCRdb's version includes in-frame clones alone and lacks a portion of them. Of around 80,000 clones detected, around nine tenths appear once; the ten largest clones hold approximately 0.41%. What was sequenced was T cells isolated from PBMCs. The source is a human donor in good health.

The chain uses TRBV9 and TRBJ2-1, with D hard to call. V was clipped by 4 bases and J by 9 bases, with 14 bases between them. This CDR3 has 13 amino acids. CDR1 and CDR2 (germline): SGDLS, YYNGEE. The CDR3 coding sequence is TGTGCCAGCAGCCCCTCCGCGCCTGCTGAGCAGTTCTTC. Its translation is CASSPSAPAEQFF.

The chain couples TRBV10-3 to TRBJ1-2, with 8 bases aligning to TRBD1. Trimming cost V 6 bases and J 0 bases; bases outside gene matches: 12. This CDR3 contains 17 residues. The germline V gene has CDR1 ENHRY and CDR2 SYGVKD. The CDR3 is CAISILDDRGANYGYTF. The CDR3 nucleotides read TGTGCCATCAGCATCCTAGATGACAGGGGAGCTAACTATGGCTACACCTTC.

The rearrangement uses TRBV10-3 and TRBJ2-7; 9 positions match TRBD1. The CDR3 loop spans 15 amino acids. With 6 bases clipped from V and 6 bases from J, the junction kept 12 bases outside the gene matches. Germline loops: CDR1 ENHRY, CDR2 SYGVKD. The CDR3 sequence: CAISPRDRVRSEQYF. CDR3 coding DNA: TGTGCCATCAGCCCCCGGGACAGGGTTCGATCCGAGCAGTACTTC.

The rearrangement links TRBV19 to TRBJ2-7; 13 nucleotides match TRBD2. This CDR3 comprises 20 residues. J lost 1 base, V lost 4 bases, and 16 bases had no gene match. Per germline, CDR1 LNHDA and CDR2 SQIVND (reference sequence). CDR3 DNA sequence: TGTGCCAGTAGTACACAGATACAGGGGACTAGCGGGACGGGATCCTACGAGCAGTACTTC. It encodes CASSTQIQGTSGTGSYEQYF.

V and J are TRBV6-5 and TRBJ1-3; D gene ambiguous. Per the germline V gene, CDR1 is MNHEY and CDR2 is SVGAGI. The CDR3 runs 15 residues. The V end was cut by 0 bases, the J end by 0 bases, with 6 bases between. The CDR3 nucleotides are TGTGCCAGCAGTTACTCTATTAACTCTGGAAACACCATATATTTT. Amino acids: CASSYSINSGNTIYF.

The chain employs TRBV19 and TRBJ1-5; D is unresolved. Trimming left V 6 bases short and J 5 bases short, with 8 bases between. CDR3 length: 12 residues. Germline CDR1 reads LNHDA; CDR2 reads SQIVND (reference sequence). The CDR3 loop is CASSAGDQPQHF. CDR3 nucleotide sequence: TGTGCCAGTAGCGCGGGAGATCAGCCCCAGCATTTT. Based on the CDR3 plus reference TRBV19 and TRBJ1-5, the full variable domain is DGGITQSPKYLFRKEGQNVTLSCEQNLNHDAMYWYRQDPGQGLRLIYYSQIVNDFQKGDIAEGYSVSREKKESFPLTVTSAQKNPTAFYLCASSAGDQPQHFGDGTRLSIL.

J is TRBJ1-2 and V is TRBV6-5; no clear D. The CDR3 spans 11 residues. V was clipped by 11 bases and J by 8 bases, with 15 bases between them. Germline CDR1 is MNHEY and CDR2 is SVGAGI. The CDR3 bases are TGTGCCTCCAGAGGGCTCTGGGGCTACACCTTC. It specifies CASRGLWGYTF.

This clone was picked up one time. The chain combines TRBV9 with TRBJ2-3; maybe TRBD1 (6 bases). The CDR3 totals 15 residues. V was clipped by 0 bases and J by 1 base, with 9 bases between them. Germline lookup yields CDR1 SGDLS and CDR2 YYNGEE. Here the CDR3 reads CASSVEGHGTDTQYF. CDR3 nucleotide sequence: TGTGCCAGCAGCGTAGAGGGACATGGCACAGATACGCAGTATTTT.

The chain recombines TRBV7-9 with TRBJ2-5; a weak D match, TRBD2 (6 bases). This CDR3 is built from 11 residues. CDR1 is SEHNR and CDR2 is FQNEAQ in the germline V gene (reference sequence). Trimming removed 8 bases at V and 7 bases at J, with 11 bases between. Here the CDR3 reads CASRLGGTQYF. In nucleotides, the CDR3 is TGTGCCAGCCGCCTCGGGGGGACCCAGTACTTC. Together with reference TRBV7-9 and TRBJ2-5, the CDR3 gives the full variable domain: DTGVSQNPRHKITKRGQNVTFRCDPISEHNRLYWYRQTLGQGPEFLTYFQNEAQLEKSRLLSDRFSAERPKGSFSTLEIQRTEQGDSAMYLCASRLGGTQYFGPGTRLLVL.

This clone was detected a few times. The chain links TRBV16 to TRBJ1-1, with D maybe TRBD1 (6 bases). Germline V gene lookup returns CDR1 KGHSY and CDR2 FQNENV. This CDR3 comprises 13 residues. V lost 4 bases to trimming and J lost 5 bases, with 11 bases between them. The CDR3 DNA reads TGTGCCAGCAGCCCGACAGGTCGAACTGAAGCTTTCTTT. The encoded protein is CASSPTGRTEAFF.

V usage is TRBV19 and J usage is TRBJ2-2; TRBD1 might be the D (5 bases). Trimming took off 7 bases at V and 3 bases at J, with 12 bases between the two ends. The CDR3 has 14 amino acids. Germline values: CDR1 LNHDA, CDR2 SQIVND (reference sequence). The CDR3 coding sequence is TGTGCCAGTAATCTAAAGGGGTACACCGGGGAGCTGTTTTTT. It is translated as CASNLKGYTGELFF.

This clone was detected only a few times. In DNA, the CDR3 is TGCGCCAGCAGCTTGTCGGGGGGGAACACTGAAGCTTTCTTT. Protein product: CASSLSGGNTEAFF. The chain carries TRBV5-1 and TRBJ1-1, with a possible D match to TRBD1 (5 bases). From germline, CDR1 is SGHRS and CDR2 YFSETQ. V was clipped by 1 base and J by 1 base, with 8 bases between them. CDR3 length: 14 residues.

The chain joins TRBV11-3 to TRBJ2-1; 9 bases are a match to TRBD2. The CDR3 covers 15 residues. Germline-derived CDR1 and CDR2 are SGHNT and YENEEA. The junction had 4 bases not matched to a gene; V was cut back by 3 bases and J by 4 bases. CDR3 region: CASSLLAGPYNEQFF. The CDR3 nucleotides are TGTGCCAGCAGCTTGCTAGCGGGACCTTACAATGAGCAGTTCTTC.

The rearrangement links TRBV6-1 to TRBJ1-3; maybe TRBD1 (6 bases). Germline V CDR1 and CDR2: MNHNS, SASEGT. The CDR3 runs to 14 residues. V was trimmed by 6 bases and J by 4 bases, leaving 13 bases between them. This CDR3 reads CASRETGYGNTIYF. The CDR3 nucleotides read TGTGCCAGCAGGGAAACAGGGTACGGAAACACCATATATTTT.

This rearrangement joins TRBV19 to TRBJ2-5; D is unclear. CDR1 is LNHDA, CDR2 SQIVND, per germline (reference sequence). The CDR3 loop spans 15 amino acids. V gave up 1 base and J gave up 0 bases, with 9 bases separating them. CDR3 loop: CASSIVQDYQETQYF. CDR3 bases: TGTGCCAGTAGTATAGTCCAGGATTACCAAGAGACCCAGTACTTC.

This sequence joins TRBV25-1 and TRBJ2-1; 8 bases align to TRBD2. The CDR3 has 17 residues. Germline CDR1 and CDR2: MGHDK and SYGVNS. The V gene end was trimmed by 3 bases and the J gene end by 1 base; junction bases not matched to a gene: 8. This CDR3 is CASSDPERETSYNEQFF. CDR3 in DNA: TGTGCCAGCAGTGACCCGGAGCGGGAGACATCCTACAATGAGCAGTTCTTC. Using reference TRBV25-1 and TRBJ2-1 for the parts outside the CDR3, the full variable domain is EADIYQTPRYLVIGTGKKITLECSQTMGHDKMYWYQQDPGMELHLIHYSYGVNSTEKGDLSSESTVSRIRTEHFPLTLESARPSHTSQYLCASSDPERETSYNEQFFGPGTRLTVL.

The chain uses TRBV9 and TRBJ2-2; the D gene is possibly TRBD2 (5 bases). V was trimmed by 0 bases and J by 8 bases, leaving 5 bases between them. Germline CDR1 is SGDLS and CDR2 is YYNGEE. The CDR3 runs 12 residues. CDR3 coding DNA: TGTGCCAGCAGCGTAGCGGGGGGGGAGCTGTTTTTT. Its translation: CASSVAGGELFF.

CDR3 bases: TGTGCCAGTAGTCAACACCTCACCGGGGAGCTGTTTTTT. This codes for CASSQHLTGELFF. The V gene is TRBV19, the J gene TRBJ2-2; D is ambiguous. Trimming pared 5 bases from V and 4 bases from J, leaving 8 bases between. There are 13 residues in the CDR3. CDR1 LNHDA and CDR2 SQIVND come from the germline V gene (reference sequence).

This chain links TRBV28 with TRBJ2-2, with 7 bases identical to TRBD1. This CDR3 has 14 amino acids. V shed 4 bases and J 4 bases; nucleotides not matched to a gene: 3. Germline-derived CDR1 and CDR2 are MDHEN and SYDVKM. DNA of the CDR3: TGTGCCAGCAGTTCACAGGGGTTCACCGGGGAGCTGTTTTTT. It yields the protein CASSSQGFTGELFF.

This chain connects TRBV5-6 to TRBJ2-7; 7 nucleotides align to TRBD2. The CDR3 totals 14 residues. CDR1 is SGHDT, CDR2 YYEEEE, per germline. After removal of 1 base from V and 5 bases from J, the junction contained 6 bases not matched to a gene. The DNA of the CDR3 is TGTGCCAGCAGCTTGTGGCGGGAGCTAAACGAGCAGTACTTC. Amino acid sequence: CASSLWRELNEQYF.

V and J are TRBV19 and TRBJ1-2; D gene unclear. The CDR3 is 14 residues long. Germline loops: CDR1 LNHDA, CDR2 SQIVND (reference sequence). V was shortened by 6 bases and J by 2 bases, with 13 bases between the two germline ends. The CDR3 coding sequence is TGTGCCAGTAGGGAGGACCCAACGAACTATGGCTACACCTTC. The encoded protein is CASREDPTNYGYTF.

CDR3 DNA sequence: TGTGCCAGCAGCTTAGGATTTGCCTACTCCTACGAGCAGTACTTC. It specifies CASSLGFAYSYEQYF. The chain couples TRBV7-9 to TRBJ2-7, with D unresolved. The CDR3 runs 15 residues. Germline V gene lookup returns CDR1 SEHNR and CDR2 FQNEAQ (reference sequence). V was pared by 1 base and J by 0 bases, with 10 bases between.

The rearrangement uses TRBV13 and TRBJ2-7, with 9 bases matching TRBD1. V shed 2 bases and J 4 bases; nucleotides not matched to a gene: 6. This CDR3 is built from 15 residues. Germline lookup yields CDR1 PRHDT and CDR2 FYEKMQ (reference sequence). CDR3 loop: CASSLPRDRVYEQYF. The CDR3 DNA reads TGTGCCAGCAGCTTACCCCGGGACAGGGTATACGAGCAGTACTTC.

CDR3 amino acids: CTSSQALEHTDTQYF. The CDR3 DNA follows: TGCACCAGCAGCCAAGCCCTAGAACACACAGATACGCAGTATTTT. The chain couples TRBV1 to TRBJ2-3; TRBD2, the table's D call, was not compared with the DNA. TRBV1 is deemed a pseudogene. The CDR3 runs to 15 residues.

This clone appeared once. The chain recombines TRBV5-8 with TRBJ1-2; 11 positions match TRBD1. This CDR3 has 15 residues. Trimming removed 4 bases from V and 4 bases from J; junction bases left unmatched: 6. Germline CDR1 is SGHTS and CDR2 is YDEGEE. CDR3 region: CASSQGGQGVYGYTF. The CDR3, as DNA: TGTGCCAGCAGCCAGGGGGGACAGGGGGTCTATGGCTACACCTTC.

The rearrangement uses TRBV21-1 and TRBJ2-7; the table's D call TRBD2 went unverified against the DNA. TRBV21-1 is a pseudogene locus. CDR3 size: 11 residues. CDR3 DNA: TGTGCCAGCAGCACGTCTTACGAGCAGTACTTC. Translated, it gives CASSTSYEQYF.

V usage is TRBV6-5 and J usage is TRBJ2-7, with D possibly matching TRBD1 (6 bases). The CDR3 extends over 14 amino acids. CDR1 is MNHEY, CDR2 SVGAGI, per germline. The V and J ends lost 6 bases and 2 bases respectively, with 14 bases between them. CDR3 in DNA: TGTGCCAGCAGGAAGACCAGGGGAGCCTACGAGCAGTACTTC. Translated, it gives CASRKTRGAYEQYF.

CDR3 DNA: TGTGCCAGCAGATATACAGGGTTGGGATACGAGCAGTACTTC. This gives the protein CASRYTGLGYEQYF. The rearrangement links TRBV2 to TRBJ2-7, with D maybe TRBD1 (6 bases). Germline V CDR1 and CDR2: SNHLY, FYNNEI. The CDR3 totals 14 residues. V was clipped by 6 bases and J by 4 bases, with 16 bases between them.

This clone was detected only a few times. The chain links TRBV2 to TRBJ2-7; TRBD1 aligns across 8 bases. The CDR3 has 15 residues. CDR1 is SNHLY, CDR2 FYNNEI, per germline. The V gene end was trimmed by 6 bases and the J gene end by 0 bases; junction bases not matched to a gene: 7. CDR3: CASSSRTGISYEQYF. The CDR3 nucleotides read TGTGCCAGCAGCTCTAGGACAGGGATCTCCTACGAGCAGTACTTC.

The chain recombines TRBV29-1 with TRBJ2-4; 8 bases align to TRBD1. The length of the CDR3 is 14 residues. V trimming: 2 bases; J trimming: 8 bases; junction bases outside the gene matches: 8. Germline V gene sequence: CDR1 SQVTM, CDR2 ANQGSEA. The CDR3 DNA sequence: TGCAGCGTTGAAATGGACAGGGTTCCATACATTCAGTACTTC. As protein: CSVEMDRVPYIQYF. The full variable domain, rest sourced from reference TRBV29-1 and TRBJ2-4, is SAVISQKPSRDICQRGTSLTIQCQVDSQVTMMFWYRQQPGQSLTLIATANQGSEATYESGFVIDKFPISRPNLTFSTLTVSNMSPEDSSIYLCSVEMDRVPYIQYFGAGTRLSVL.